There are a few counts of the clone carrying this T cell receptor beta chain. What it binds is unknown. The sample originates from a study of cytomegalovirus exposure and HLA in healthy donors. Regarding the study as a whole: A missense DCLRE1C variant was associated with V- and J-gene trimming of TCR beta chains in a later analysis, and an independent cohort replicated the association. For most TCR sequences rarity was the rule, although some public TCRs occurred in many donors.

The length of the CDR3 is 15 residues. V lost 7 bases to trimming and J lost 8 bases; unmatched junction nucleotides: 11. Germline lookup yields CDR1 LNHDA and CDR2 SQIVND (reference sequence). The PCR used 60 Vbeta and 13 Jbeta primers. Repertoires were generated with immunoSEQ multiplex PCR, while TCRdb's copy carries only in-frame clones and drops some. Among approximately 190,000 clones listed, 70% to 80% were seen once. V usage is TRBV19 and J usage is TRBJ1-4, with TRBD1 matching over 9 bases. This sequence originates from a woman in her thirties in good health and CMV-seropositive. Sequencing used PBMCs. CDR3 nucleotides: TGTGCCAGTACGGACAGGGGCGGTAAAGGCGAAAAACTGTTTTTT. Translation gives CASTDRGGKGEKLFF.